A single sample gave rise to the 2 T cell receptor beta chains below, sequenced in a study of blood T cells in healthy people across ages. The second PCR ran roughly 6 to 12 cycles with a sample-barcoded 5' primer and J-beta primers. MiXCR, applied by TCRdb to the 5' RACE reads, yields one record per CDR3 protein. Of about 1.4 million distinct CDR3 sequences in the sample, approximately 59% were seen once. The sample consisted of blood. These receptor sequences come from a man between 18 and 29 years old in good health.

The chain links TRBV19 to TRBJ1-2; perhaps TRBD1 as D (6 bases). The germline V gene has CDR1 LNHDA and CDR2 SQIVND (reference sequence). The CDR3 covers 20 residues. V lost 1 base and J 1 base, leaving 25 bases between the germline ends. The CDR3 region is CASSIVHPRTAILGNYGYTF. The CDR3 bases are TGTGCCAGTAGTATAGTCCACCCTAGGACAGCGATACTTGGTAACTATGGCTACACCTTC.

The chain has TRBV7-8 and TRBJ2-1; TRBD2 matches at 13 bases. The CDR3 consists of 15 residues. Losses at the gene ends were 5 bases for V and 9 bases for J; bases not matched to a gene: 7. Germline assignment: CDR1 SGHVS and CDR2 FQNEAQ. The DNA for the CDR3 is TGTGCCAGCAGCCAGACTAGCGGGAGGTTTAGTGAGCAGTTCTTC. It translates to CASSQTSGRFSEQFF.